This T cell receptor beta chain was documented in a study of T cell responses to AZD1222 COVID-19 vaccine. Overall study context: Second-dose timings of about 4 or about 12 weeks were pooled. Notes on the study in general: Close to half of all spike-specific TCRs reportedly target regions of the variants that are unmutated. Spike-specific TCR breadth and depth rose after two AZD1222 doses.

A note on this clone: Its antigen is undetermined.

Sequencing was performed with immunoSEQ multiplex PCR; in TCRdb, only in-frame clones are kept and a portion is missing. The profile shows over 100,000 clones, roughly 86% of them singletons. Germline CDR1 and CDR2: DFQATT and SNEGSKA (reference sequence). V lost 3 bases and J 4 bases, leaving 4 bases between the germline ends. This CDR3 has 10 residues. This TCR was sampled from an adult in good health. Here the sequenced sample was peripheral blood, taken on day 0 of AZD1222 vaccination. The V gene is TRBV20-1, the J gene TRBJ2-7; D unresolved. CDR3 DNA: TGCAGTGCTAGTGGATACGAGCAGTACTTC. Translated, it gives CSASGYEQYF.